This TCR beta chain was found in a study of CD4 T cells in relation to SARS-CoV-2 and coronaviruses (dated by TCRdb to 2020 to 2023). For context, the study as a whole: The ViraFEST assay cultured PBMCs with antigen for roughly 10 days, then sequenced TCR beta CDR3s to find antigen-specific clonal expansions. The Adaptive Biotechnologies TCR-sequencing kit was used to sequence samples from a few pre-COVID donors and the naive versus memory experiments, whereas other data were Illumina-based. The negative reference condition was either a culture with an HIV-1 Nef peptide pool or a culture with no peptide. Using patient-derived lymphoblastoid cell lines, the shared crossreactive spike epitopes were mapped to their HLA restriction. The study assessed, at the TCR clonotype level, memory CD4+ T cell crossreactivity between SARS-CoV-2 and common cold coronavirus spike proteins. A different, Illumina-based TCR-beta assay was used to sequence expansion assays from other donors in the study.

CD4+ T cells from unexposed donors were collected before the COVID-19 pandemic (2011-2018). The EasySep CD4+ T cell isolation kit was used to isolate CD4+ T cells once the cultures had run for nine to eleven days. Unexposed donor CD4+ T cells were tested for reactivity to SARS-CoV-2 S and N and four common cold coronavirus spike pools, as cell number allowed. Each well held 2 million to 2.5 million PBMCs cultured in IMDM containing 5% human AB serum and 10 IU/ml IL-2. Half of the culture medium was replaced with fresh IL-2-containing medium on days 3 and 7. Triplicate replicate wells were generally used for each peptide culture condition. Leukapheresis product for the unexposed donors was purchased commercially. PBMCs were isolated from leukapheresis product or whole blood by Ficoll-Paque PLUS gradient centrifugation. PBMCs were either used fresh in the expansion assay or cryopreserved at -140 degrees C. The QIAamp Micro DNA Kit was used to extract genomic DNA from the CD4+ T cells.

In the case of this clone: No antigen is known for it. The sample holds no much larger clone one base away, and base qualities are not on file.

The full study reports these points: Crossreactive clones showed significantly weaker SARS-CoV-2-driven expansion than monoreactive clones, consistent with antigenic imprinting. Crossreactivity analysis centred on spike protein, so crossreactivity against other viral proteins was not assessed. Memory CD4+ clonotypes crossrecognizing SARS-CoV-2 and at least one common cold coronavirus spike were found in roughly 59% of donors. Because no donor provided both pre-pandemic and post-infection samples, tracing the source of pre-existing responses was limited. The study was constrained by small numbers of patients and of tested TCRs.

Libraries came from the immunoSEQ multiplex PCR assay. Per the original workflow: During preprocessing, nonproductive sequences were removed, along with CDR3s that did not begin with C, did not end with F or W, or were shorter than 7 amino acids. Antigen-specific clonotypes were called with the MANAFEST web app on the basis of expansion relative to the reference and to other culture wells. A clone counted as positive if significantly expanded in 2 of 3 replicate wells versus the reference culture at FDR below 0.05. To be called positive, a clone also had to show significant expansion compared with every other tandem well and an odds ratio greater than 5. CDR3 homology was quantified as pairwise Levenshtein distance, calculated with the stringdist R package after three terminal residues were trimmed from each end. TCRdb obtained this table from immuneACCESS and retained in-frame rearrangements with V and J assigned. These tables miss some clones; where compared with another copy, unresolved V genes account for less than half of the shortfall, and the remainder is unexplained. Clone size and V and J calls were adopted from that table, with D and trimming inferred from the DNA. The sample contains 22,000 or so clones, about 70% of them found a single time. 15% to 20% of the sample lies in the top ten.

V was cut back by 5 bases and J by 7 bases, leaving a gap of 8 bases between them. CDR1 and CDR2 were assigned from the germline V gene as SGHTA and FQGNSA. The CDR3 contains 12 residues, cysteine and phenylalanine counted. The DNA shown is the 36-base CDR3, in frame from base 1. The sample was CD4+ T cells from PBMCs, cultured in vitro. The clonotype originates from a human donor in good health. The chain links TRBV7-2 with TRBJ1-4; the D gene is not confidently resolved. The CDR3 corresponds to CASSTGGEKLFF. The base sequence is TGTGCCAGCAGCACTGGAGGTGAAAAACTGTTTTTT.